This T cell receptor beta chain comes out of a study of T-cell reconstitution after alpha-beta-depleted transplantation in children. A TCRbeta library incorporating unique molecular identifiers was prepared. TCRdb reprocessed the PCR reads with MiXCR, giving one entry per CDR3 protein. The sample yields roughly 500,000 distinct CDR3 sequences, approximately 20% seen once. The germline V gene encodes CDR1 SNHLY and CDR2 FYNNEI. The ends lost 10 bases at V and 7 bases at J; junction bases unmatched: 18. The CDR3 has 18 residues. The sequencing here drew on PBMCs from the stem cell graft donor, taken from the stem cell graft. The chain carries TRBV2 and TRBJ2-1; 14 bases fit TRBD2. The sequence was collected from a human donor who donated a stem cell graft to a child with acute lymphoblastic leukemia. The CDR3 loop reads CANSPGLAGERKLNEQFF. In DNA form, the CDR3 reads TGTGCCAATTCACCGGGACTAGCGGGAGAACGGAAGTTAAATGAGCAGTTCTTC.